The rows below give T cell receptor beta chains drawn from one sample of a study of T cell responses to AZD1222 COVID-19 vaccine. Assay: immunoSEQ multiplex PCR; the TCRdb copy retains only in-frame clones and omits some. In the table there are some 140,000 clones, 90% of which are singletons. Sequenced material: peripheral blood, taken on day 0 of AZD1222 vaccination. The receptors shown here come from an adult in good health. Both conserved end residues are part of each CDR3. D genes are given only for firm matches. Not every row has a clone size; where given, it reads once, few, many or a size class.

CASSLRQDEKLFF	TGTGCCAGCAGTTTACGGCAGGATGAAAAACTGTTTTTT	-	TRBV28	TRBJ1-4	-
CASSEEFRSNEKLFF	TGTGCCAGCAGTGAAGAGTTCAGGAGTAATGAAAAACTGTTTTTT	-	TRBV2	TRBJ1-4	-
CASSPLPGINSPLHF	TGTGCCAGCTCACCTCTTCCCGGTATTAATTCACCCCTCCACTTT	-	TRBV18	TRBJ1-6	few
CASSPGSDWGYTF	TGTGCCAGCTCACCGGGATCCGATTGGGGCTACACCTTC	-	TRBV18	TRBJ1-2	-
CAWSEGDEQFF	TGTGCCTGGAGTGAAGGGGATGAGCAGTTCTTC	-	TRBV30	TRBJ2-1	-
CASSDPGQATYGYTF	TGTGCCAGCAGCGACCCGGGACAGGCCACCTATGGCTACACCTTC	TRBD1	TRBV28	TRBJ1-2	-
CASSIGSYSNQPQHF	TGTGCCAGTAGTATTGGTTCATATAGCAATCAGCCCCAGCATTTT	-	TRBV19	TRBJ1-5	-
CASSSDEKLFF	TGTGCCAGCAGCTCGGACGAAAAACTGTTTTTT	-	TRBV5-4	TRBJ1-4	few
CASGLAFGVTDTQYF	TGTGCTAGTGGTTTGGCTTTCGGGGTCACAGATACGCAGTATTTT	-	TRBV12-5	TRBJ2-3	-
CASSSGTGAYEQYF	TGTGCCAGCAGCTCTGGGACAGGAGCCTACGAGCAGTACTTC	TRBD1	TRBV7-2	TRBJ2-7	once
CASSVEGRFEQFF	TGTGCCAGCAGCGTGGAGGGCCGGTTTGAGCAGTTCTTC	-	TRBV7-9	TRBJ2-1	-
CASSNGQGRETQYF	TGTGCCAGTAGTAACGGACAGGGGCGAGAGACCCAGTACTTC	TRBD1	TRBV19	TRBJ2-5	-
CASSRSLITAGTEAFF	TGTGCCAGCAGCCGCTCTTTGATCACTGCTGGGACTGAAGCTTTCTTT	-	TRBV5-6	TRBJ1-1	-
CASSDPNSPLHF	TGCGCCAGCAGTGACCCAAATTCACCCCTCCACTTT	-	TRBV10-2	TRBJ1-6	once
CASSVATGLAGPNEQFF	TGTGCCAGCAGCGTAGCTACAGGGCTAGCGGGTCCTAATGAGCAGTTCTTC	TRBD2	TRBV9	TRBJ2-1	-